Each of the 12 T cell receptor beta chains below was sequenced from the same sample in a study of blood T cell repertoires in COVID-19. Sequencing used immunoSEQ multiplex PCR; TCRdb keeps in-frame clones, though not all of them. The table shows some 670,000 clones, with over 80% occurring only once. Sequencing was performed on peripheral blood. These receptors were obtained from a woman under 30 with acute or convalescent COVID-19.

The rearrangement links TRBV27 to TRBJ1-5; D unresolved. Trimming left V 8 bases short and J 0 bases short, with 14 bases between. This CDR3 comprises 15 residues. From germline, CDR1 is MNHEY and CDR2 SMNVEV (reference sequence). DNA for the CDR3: TGTGCCAGCTCCCTAGCCGATCATAGCAATCAGCCCCAGCATTTT. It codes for CASSLADHSNQPQHF.

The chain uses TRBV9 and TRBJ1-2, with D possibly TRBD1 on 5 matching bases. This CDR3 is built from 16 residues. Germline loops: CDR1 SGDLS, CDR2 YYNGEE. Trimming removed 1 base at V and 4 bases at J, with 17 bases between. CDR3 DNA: TGTGCCAGCAGCGTATCCTCGGGGGGGTACGCCTATGGCTACACCTTC. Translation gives CASSVSSGGYAYGYTF.

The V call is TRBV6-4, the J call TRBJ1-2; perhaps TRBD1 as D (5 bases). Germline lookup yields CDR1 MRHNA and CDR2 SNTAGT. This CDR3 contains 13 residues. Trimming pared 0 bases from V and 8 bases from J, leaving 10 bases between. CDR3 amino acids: CASSDSSTGGYTF. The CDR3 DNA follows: TGTGCCAGCAGTGACTCGAGTACAGGCGGCTACACCTTC.

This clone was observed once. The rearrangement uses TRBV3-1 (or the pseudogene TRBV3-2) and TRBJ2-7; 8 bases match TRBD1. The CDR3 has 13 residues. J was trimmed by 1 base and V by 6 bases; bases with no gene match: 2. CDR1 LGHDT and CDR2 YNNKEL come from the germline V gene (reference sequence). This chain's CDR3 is CASRYRGSYEQYF. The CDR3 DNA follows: TGTGCCAGCAGATACAGGGGGTCCTACGAGCAGTACTTC.

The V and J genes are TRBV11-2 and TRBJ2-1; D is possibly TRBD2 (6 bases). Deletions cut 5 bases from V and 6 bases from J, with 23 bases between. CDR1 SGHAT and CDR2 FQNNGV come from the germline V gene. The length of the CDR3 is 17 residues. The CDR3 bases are TGTGCCAGCAGCCGGACGGGTGGCGGGAAGTCCCCCAATGAGCAGTTCTTC. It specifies CASSRTGGGKSPNEQFF.

The CDR3 coding sequence is TGTGCCAGCAGCCTTTCCAGGGTCGGCACCGGGGAGCTGTTTTTT. Protein: CASSLSRVGTGELFF. This chain joins TRBV3-1 (or the pseudogene TRBV3-2) and TRBJ2-2; perhaps TRBD1 as D (5 bases). The germline V gene encodes CDR1 LGHDT and CDR2 YNNKEL (reference sequence). Trimming shortened V by 4 bases and J by 4 bases, and 13 bases separated the two germline ends. This CDR3 has 15 residues.

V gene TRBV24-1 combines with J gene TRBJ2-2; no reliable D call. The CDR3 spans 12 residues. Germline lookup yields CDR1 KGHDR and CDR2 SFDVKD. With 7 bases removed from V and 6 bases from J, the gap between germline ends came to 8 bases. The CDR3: CATSDMAGELFF. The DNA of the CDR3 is TGTGCCACCAGCGACATGGCCGGGGAGCTGTTTTTT.

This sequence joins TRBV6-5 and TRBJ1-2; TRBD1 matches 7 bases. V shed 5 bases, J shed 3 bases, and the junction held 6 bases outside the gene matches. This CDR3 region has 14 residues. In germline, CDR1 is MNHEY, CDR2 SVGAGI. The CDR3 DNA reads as TGTGCCAGCAGTACCCGACAGGGACACTATGGCTACACCTTC. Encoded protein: CASSTRQGHYGYTF.

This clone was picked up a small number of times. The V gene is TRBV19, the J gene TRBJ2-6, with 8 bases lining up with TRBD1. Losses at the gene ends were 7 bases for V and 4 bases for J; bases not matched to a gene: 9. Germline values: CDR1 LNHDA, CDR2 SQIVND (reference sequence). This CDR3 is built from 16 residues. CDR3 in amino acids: CASKAGGAWGANVLTF. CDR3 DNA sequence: TGTGCCAGTAAGGCAGGGGGCGCGTGGGGGGCCAACGTCCTGACTTTC.

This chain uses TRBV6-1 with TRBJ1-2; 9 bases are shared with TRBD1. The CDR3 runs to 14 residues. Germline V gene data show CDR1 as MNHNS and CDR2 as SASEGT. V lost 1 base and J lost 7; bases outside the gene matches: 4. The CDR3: CASSEEGTGLGYTF. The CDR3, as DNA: TGTGCCAGCAGTGAAGAAGGGACAGGGCTTGGCTACACCTTC.

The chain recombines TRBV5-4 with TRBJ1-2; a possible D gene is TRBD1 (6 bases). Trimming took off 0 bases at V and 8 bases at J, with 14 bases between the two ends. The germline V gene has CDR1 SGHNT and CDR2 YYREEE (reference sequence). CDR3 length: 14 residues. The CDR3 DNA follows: TGTGCCAGCAGCTTGGAGGGGGTTAGGTACGGCTACACCTTC. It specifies CASSLEGVRYGYTF.

CDR3 region: CASSLAGDGRQETQYF. The CDR3 DNA reads TGTGCCAGCAGCTTGGCCGGGGATGGTCGTCAAGAGACCCAGTACTTC. The chain has TRBV5-8 and TRBJ2-5; a weak D match, TRBD2 (5 bases). The CDR3 totals 16 residues. Germline V CDR1 and CDR2: SGHTS, YDEGEE. V gave up 0 bases and J gave up 2 bases, with 14 bases separating them.